Below are 9 T cell receptor beta chains sequenced from a single sample in a study of tumor-infiltrating T cells and Merkel cell polyomavirus. Study information: The T cells studied were KLL-specific CD8+ cells against Merkel polyomavirus.

TCRdb's table, derived via immunoSEQ multiplex PCR, lists solely in-frame clones and lacks some. The sample shows about 3,000 clones, 70% to 90% of them seen only once. Immunohistochemistry showed robust Merkel cell polyomavirus Large T antigen staining in every patient's tumor. Input material: tumor tissue. The receptors derive from a man in his fifties with Merkel cell carcinoma.

This clone was detected a few times. The chain links TRBV9 to TRBJ2-2, with 8 positions matching TRBD2. The CDR3 is made up of 15 amino acids. Germline loops: CDR1 SGDLS, CDR2 YYNGEE. The ends lost 0 bases at V and 6 bases at J; junction bases unmatched: 4. The CDR3 sequence is CASSVALAGPGELFF. As DNA, the CDR3 is TGTGCCAGCAGCGTAGCTCTAGCGGGTCCCGGGGAGCTGTTTTTT.

The gene calls are TRBV5-6 and TRBJ2-6; TRBD1 is a possible D gene (6 bases). Germline V gene lookup returns CDR1 SGHDT and CDR2 YYEEEE. The V end lost 0 bases, the J end lost 4 bases, and 11 bases lay between the germline ends. The CDR3 loop spans 16 amino acids. CDR3 region: CASSLGQAEGANVLTF. Here the CDR3 DNA reads TGTGCCAGCAGCTTGGGACAGGCAGAGGGGGCCAACGTCCTGACTTTC.

The gene calls are TRBV6-1 and TRBJ1-2; 9 bases fit TRBD1. In germline, CDR1 is MNHNS, CDR2 SASEGT. CDR3 length: 16 residues. V was clipped by 2 bases and J by 4 bases; unmatched bases: 8. This chain's CDR3 is CASSERGQGLIYGYTF. DNA for the CDR3: TGTGCCAGCAGTGAACGGGGACAGGGATTAATCTATGGCTACACCTTC.

V is TRBV19 and J is TRBJ2-4; 10 bases map to TRBD2. Germline loops: CDR1 LNHDA, CDR2 SQIVND (reference sequence). The CDR3 loop spans 15 amino acids. Losses at the gene ends were 5 bases for V and 8 bases for J; bases not matched to a gene: 9. The CDR3 DNA is TGTGCCAGTAGTCCGCTCAGCGGGGGGGCTTACATTCAGTACTTC. This gives the protein CASSPLSGGAYIQYF.

In its sample, this clone was seen a few times. The V and J genes are TRBV7-1 and TRBJ1-1; D gene ambiguous. TRBV7-1 is an ORF; its function is uncertain. Deletions cut 4 bases from V and 3 bases from J, with 12 bases between. The CDR3 runs to 14 residues. The CDR3 DNA reads TGTGCCAGCAGCTTCCGGGTTTGGGACACTGAAGCTTTCTTT. It codes for CASSFRVWDTEAFF.

The chain uses TRBV27 and TRBJ1-2, with 7 bases fitting TRBD1. J was trimmed by 2 bases and V by 6 bases; bases with no gene match: 6. CDR3 size: 14 residues. Germline CDR1 is MNHEY and CDR2 is SMNVEV (reference sequence). The CDR3: CASSEGGQNYGYTF. Here the CDR3 DNA reads TGTGCCAGCAGCGAAGGGGGACAGAACTATGGCTACACCTTC.

The J gene is TRBJ2-5, the V gene TRBV7-6; D unresolved. Trimming shortened V by 2 bases and J by 2 bases, and 6 bases separated the two germline ends. Germline-derived CDR1 and CDR2 are SGHVS and FNYEAQ. The CDR3 spans 13 residues. The CDR3 DNA reads TGTGCCAGCAGCTTAAGCTGGCAAGAGACCCAGTACTTC. Translated, it gives CASSLSWQETQYF. The full variable domain, with the rest looked up from reference TRBV7-6 and TRBJ2-5, is GAGVSQSPRYKVTKRGQDVALRCDPISGHVSLYWYRQALGQGPEFLTYFNYEAQQDKSGLPNDRFSAERPEGSISTLTIQRTEQRDSAMYRCASSLSWQETQYFGPGTRLLVL.

With respect to this clone: One end of the junction is discordant with germline, which a read error may explain. V is TRBV10-3 and J is TRBJ2-3; maybe TRBD2 (5 bases). Germline V gene data show CDR1 as ENHRY and CDR2 as SYGVKD. The CDR3 consists of 15 residues. CDR3 nucleotides: TGTGCCATCAGTGAGGCGGGCTCAAGCAAAGATACGCAGTATTTT. Translating it yields CAISEAGSSKDTQYF.

The chain combines TRBV9 with TRBJ2-7; perhaps TRBD2 as D (6 bases). The germline V gene encodes CDR1 SGDLS and CDR2 YYNGEE. This CDR3 is 13 amino acids long. The V end lost 0 bases, the J end lost 3 bases, and 7 bases lay between the germline ends. The CDR3 coding sequence is TGTGCCAGCAGCGTAGCGGACTACTACGAGCAGTACTTC. This codes for CASSVADYYEQYF. Variable domain in full (rest from reference TRBV9 and TRBJ2-7): DSGVTQTPKHLITATGQRVTLRCSPRSGDLSVYWYQQSLDQGLQFLIQYYNGEERAKGNILERFSAQQFPDLHSELNLSSLELGDSALYFCASSVADYYEQYFGPGTRLTVT.